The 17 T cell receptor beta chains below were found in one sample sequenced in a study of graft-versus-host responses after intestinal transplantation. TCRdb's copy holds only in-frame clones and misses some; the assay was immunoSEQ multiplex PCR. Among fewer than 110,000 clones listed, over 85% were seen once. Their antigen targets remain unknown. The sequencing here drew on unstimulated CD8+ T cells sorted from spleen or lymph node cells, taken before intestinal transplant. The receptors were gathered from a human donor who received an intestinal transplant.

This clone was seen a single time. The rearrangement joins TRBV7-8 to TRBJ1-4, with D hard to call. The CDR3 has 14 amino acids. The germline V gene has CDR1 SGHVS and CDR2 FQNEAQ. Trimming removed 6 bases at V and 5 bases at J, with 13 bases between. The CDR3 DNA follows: TGTGCCAGCAGGGCCGTTGTCTCAAATGAAAAACTGTTTTTT. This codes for CASRAVVSNEKLFF.

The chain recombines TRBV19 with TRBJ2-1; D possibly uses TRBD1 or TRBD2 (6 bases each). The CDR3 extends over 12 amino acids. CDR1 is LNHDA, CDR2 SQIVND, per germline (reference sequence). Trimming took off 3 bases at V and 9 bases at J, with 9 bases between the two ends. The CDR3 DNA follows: TGTGCCAGTAGTATCGGAGGGGGTGAGCAGTTCTTC. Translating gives CASSIGGGEQFF.

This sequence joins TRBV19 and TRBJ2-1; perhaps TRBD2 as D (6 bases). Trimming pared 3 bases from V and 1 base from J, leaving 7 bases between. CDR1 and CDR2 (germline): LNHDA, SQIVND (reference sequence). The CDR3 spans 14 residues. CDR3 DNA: TGTGCCAGTAGTATCCTAGCGTCCTACAATGAGCAGTTCTTC. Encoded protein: CASSILASYNEQFF.

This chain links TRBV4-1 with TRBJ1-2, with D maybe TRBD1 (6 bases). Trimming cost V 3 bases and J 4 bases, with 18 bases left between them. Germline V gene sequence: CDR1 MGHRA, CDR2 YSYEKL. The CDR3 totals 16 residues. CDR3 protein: CASSQVYRASPYGYTF. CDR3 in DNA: TGCGCCAGCAGCCAGGTCTACAGGGCGTCCCCCTATGGCTACACCTTC.

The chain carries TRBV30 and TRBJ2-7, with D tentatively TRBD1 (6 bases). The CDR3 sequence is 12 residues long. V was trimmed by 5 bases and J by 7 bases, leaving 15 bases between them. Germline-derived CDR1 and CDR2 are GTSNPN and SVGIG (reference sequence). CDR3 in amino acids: CAWQGLAVEQYF. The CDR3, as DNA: TGTGCCTGGCAGGGGTTAGCTGTGGAGCAGTACTTC.

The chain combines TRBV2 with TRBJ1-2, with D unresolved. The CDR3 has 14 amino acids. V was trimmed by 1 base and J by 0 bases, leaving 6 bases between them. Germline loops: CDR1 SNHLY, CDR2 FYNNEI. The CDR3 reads CASSEEWANYGYTF. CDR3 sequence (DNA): TGTGCCAGCAGTGAAGAGTGGGCTAACTATGGCTACACCTTC. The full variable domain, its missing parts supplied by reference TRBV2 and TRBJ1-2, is EPEVTQTPSHQVTQMGQEVILRCVPISNHLYFYWYRQILGQKVEFLVSFYNNEISEKSEIFDDQFSVERPDGSNFTLKIRSTKLEDSAMYFCASSEEWANYGYTFGSGTRLTVV.

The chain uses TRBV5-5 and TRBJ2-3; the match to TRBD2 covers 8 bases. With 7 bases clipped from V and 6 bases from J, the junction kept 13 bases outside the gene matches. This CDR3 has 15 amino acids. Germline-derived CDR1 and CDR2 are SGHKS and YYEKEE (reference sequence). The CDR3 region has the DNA TGTGCCAGCCGGGATACGGGACTAGAATCGGATACGCAGTATTTT. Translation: CASRDTGLESDTQYF.

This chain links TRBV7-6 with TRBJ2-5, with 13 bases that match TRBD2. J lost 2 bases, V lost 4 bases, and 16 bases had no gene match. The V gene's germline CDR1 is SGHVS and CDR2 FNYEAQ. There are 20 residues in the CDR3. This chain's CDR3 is CASSSGLAGDPVSPQETQYF. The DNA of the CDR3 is TGTGCCAGCAGCTCAGGACTAGCGGGGGATCCGGTATCCCCTCAAGAGACCCAGTACTTC.

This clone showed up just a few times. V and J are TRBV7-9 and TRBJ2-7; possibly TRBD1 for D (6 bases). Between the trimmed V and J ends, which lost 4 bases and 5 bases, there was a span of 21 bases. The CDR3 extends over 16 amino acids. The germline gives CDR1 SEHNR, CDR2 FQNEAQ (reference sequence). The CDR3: CASSYRQGRKGDEQYF. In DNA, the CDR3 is TGTGCCAGCAGCTACCGGCAGGGCCGAAAGGGGGACGAGCAGTACTTC.

The CDR3 DNA sequence: TGCGCCAGCAGCTTGTGGGGGGGCCCCAACAATGAGCAGTTCTTC. Its protein is CASSLWGGPNNEQFF. This chain uses TRBV5-1 with TRBJ2-1; tentatively, D is TRBD2 (7 bases). Trimming pared 1 base from V and 5 bases from J, leaving 13 bases between. The CDR3 spans 15 residues. Germline CDR1 is SGHRS and CDR2 is YFSETQ.

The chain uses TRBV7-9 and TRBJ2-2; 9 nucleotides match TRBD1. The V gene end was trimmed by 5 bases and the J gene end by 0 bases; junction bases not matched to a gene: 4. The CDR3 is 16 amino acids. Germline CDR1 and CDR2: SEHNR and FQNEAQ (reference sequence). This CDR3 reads CASSPTGGANTGELFF. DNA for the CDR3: TGTGCCAGCAGCCCTACAGGGGGCGCGAACACCGGGGAGCTGTTTTTT.

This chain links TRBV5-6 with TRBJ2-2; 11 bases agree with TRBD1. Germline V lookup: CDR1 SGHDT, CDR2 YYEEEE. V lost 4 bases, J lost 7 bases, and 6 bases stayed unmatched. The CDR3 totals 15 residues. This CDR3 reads CASSPGQGEGGELFF. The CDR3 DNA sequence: TGTGCCAGCAGCCCGGGACAGGGGGAGGGCGGGGAGCTGTTTTTT.

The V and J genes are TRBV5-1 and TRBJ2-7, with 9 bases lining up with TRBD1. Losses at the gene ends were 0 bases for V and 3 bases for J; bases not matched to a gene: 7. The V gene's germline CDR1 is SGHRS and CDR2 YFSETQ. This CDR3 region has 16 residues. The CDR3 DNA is TGCGCCAGCAGCTTGGGGGACAGGGTGGAGGGCTACGAGCAGTACTTC. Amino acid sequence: CASSLGDRVEGYEQYF.

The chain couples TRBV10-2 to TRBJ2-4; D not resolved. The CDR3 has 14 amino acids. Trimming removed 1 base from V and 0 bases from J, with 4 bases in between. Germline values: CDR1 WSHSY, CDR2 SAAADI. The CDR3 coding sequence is TGCGCCAGCAGTGAGTTGGTAGCCAAAAACATTCAGTACTTC. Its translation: CASSELVAKNIQYF.

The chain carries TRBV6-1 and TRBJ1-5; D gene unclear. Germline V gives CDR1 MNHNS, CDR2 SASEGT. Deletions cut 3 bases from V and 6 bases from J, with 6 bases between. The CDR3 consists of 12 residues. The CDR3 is CASSEEVQPQHF. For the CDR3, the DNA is TGTGCCAGCAGTGAGGAGGTTCAGCCCCAGCATTTT.

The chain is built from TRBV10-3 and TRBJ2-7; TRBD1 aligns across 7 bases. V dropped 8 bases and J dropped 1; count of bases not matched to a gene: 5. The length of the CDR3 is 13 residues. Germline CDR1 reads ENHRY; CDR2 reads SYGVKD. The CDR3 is CAIVSDRSYEQYF. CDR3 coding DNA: TGTGCCATCGTTTCGGACAGGTCCTACGAGCAGTACTTC.

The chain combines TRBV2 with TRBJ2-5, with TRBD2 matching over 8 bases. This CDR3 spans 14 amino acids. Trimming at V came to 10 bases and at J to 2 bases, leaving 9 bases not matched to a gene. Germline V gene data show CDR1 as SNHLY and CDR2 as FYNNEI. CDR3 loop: CATCLAGHQETQYF. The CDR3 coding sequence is TGTGCCACCTGCCTAGCGGGCCATCAAGAGACCCAGTACTTC.